One and the same sample provided the 9 T cell receptor beta chains below, sequenced in a study of blood T cell repertoires in COVID-19. Generated by immunoSEQ multiplex PCR, the TCRdb table keeps only in-frame clones and is missing some. The top ten hold 1.5% to 1.7% of the sample, which has about 250,000 clones, 80% to 85% seen once. The sequencing input was peripheral blood. All receptors come from a woman aged 35 to 49 who had recovered from COVID-19.

The chain has TRBV18 and TRBJ1-1, with D tentatively TRBD1 (5 bases). This CDR3 is built from 15 residues. The germline V gene has CDR1 KGHSH and CDR2 LQKENI. Deletions cut 3 bases from V and 0 bases from J, with 11 bases between. CDR3 DNA: TGTGCCAGCTCACCCTCGACAGCCATGAACACTGAAGCTTTCTTT. Its protein is CASSPSTAMNTEAFF.

This sequence joins TRBV28 and TRBJ1-5; a weak D match, TRBD1 (5 bases). V lost 6 bases and J lost 6, with 18 bases in between. CDR3 length: 15 residues. Germline values: CDR1 MDHEN, CDR2 SYDVKM. CDR3 protein: CASSQVSGRGQPQHF. CDR3 nucleotides: TGTGCCAGCAGCCAAGTCTCAGGGCGAGGTCAGCCCCAGCATTTT.

This clone appeared once. V and J are TRBV29-1 and TRBJ2-1; 7 bases match TRBD1. The germline gives CDR1 SQVTM, CDR2 ANQGSEA. This CDR3 is 17 amino acids long. The J segment lost 2 bases and the V segment lost 4 bases, leaving 14 bases of the junction unmatched. The CDR3 DNA reads TGCAGCGTTGTCTCACCGACACAGGGGATTGCCTACAATGAGCAGTTCTTC. The encoded protein is CSVVSPTQGIAYNEQFF.

The chain joins TRBV7-9 to TRBJ1-5; 10 bases match TRBD1. Germline trimming cut 5 bases from V and 6 bases from J; bases unmatched to any gene: 7. The CDR3 is 15 residues long. The germline V gene encodes CDR1 SEHNR and CDR2 FQNEAQ (reference sequence). CDR3 DNA: TGTGCCAGCAGCACTAACCGGGACAGGGGTCAGCCCCAGCATTTT. Protein product: CASSTNRDRGQPQHF.

The chain combines TRBV11-2 with TRBJ1-1; D unclear. Trimming pared 5 bases from V and 5 bases from J, leaving 9 bases between. Germline values: CDR1 SGHAT, CDR2 FQNNGV. This CDR3 is built from 12 residues. The CDR3 coding sequence is TGTGCCAGCAGCCCCGGTCTGACTGAAGCTTTCTTT. This codes for CASSPGLTEAFF.

This clone was found a few times. V is TRBV27 and J is TRBJ1-1, with TRBD1 as a possible D gene (6 bases). Germline CDR1 is MNHEY and CDR2 is SMNVEV (reference sequence). This CDR3 spans 14 amino acids. V was clipped by 2 bases and J by 0 bases, with 7 bases between them. The CDR3 region is CASSLQGLNTEAFF. As DNA, the CDR3 is TGTGCCAGCAGTTTACAGGGGTTGAACACTGAAGCTTTCTTT.

The chain recombines TRBV5-1 with TRBJ1-4; 9 bases align to TRBD1. Looked up from germline, CDR1 is SGHRS and CDR2 is YFSETQ. The V and J ends lost 4 bases and 8 bases, in that order; junction bases with no gene match: 9. This CDR3 spans 15 amino acids. The CDR3 region is CASSMRGQGEEKLFF. CDR3 nucleotides: TGCGCCAGCAGCATGCGGGGACAGGGAGAAGAAAAACTGTTTTTT. The whole variable domain, filled in from reference TRBV5-1 and TRBJ1-4, reads KAGVTQTPRYLIKTRGQQVTLSCSPISGHRSVSWYQQTPGQGLQFLFEYFSETQRNKGNFPGRFSGRQFSNSRSEMNVSTLELGDSALYLCASSMRGQGEEKLFFGSGTQLSVL.

The table lists this clone with a count of one. The rearrangement uses TRBV7-9 and TRBJ2-2; 7 bases fit TRBD1. This CDR3 region has 15 residues. Germline lookup yields CDR1 SEHNR and CDR2 FQNEAQ (reference sequence). Trimming took 4 bases from V and 2 from J; bases not matched to a gene: 4. The CDR3 loop reads CASSWTGRNTGELFF. The CDR3 region has the DNA TGTGCCAGCAGCTGGACAGGACGAAACACCGGGGAGCTGTTTTTT.

The chain uses TRBV30 and TRBJ1-1; D perhaps matches TRBD1 (5 bases). In germline, CDR1 is GTSNPN, CDR2 SVGIG (reference sequence). Trimming shortened V by 0 bases and J by 3 bases, and 8 bases separated the two germline ends. The CDR3 is made up of 13 amino acids. The CDR3 is CAWSVQGDTEAFF. CDR3 coding DNA: TGTGCCTGGAGTGTACAAGGGGACACTGAAGCTTTCTTT.